These 27 T cell receptor beta chains originate from one sample sequenced in a study of blood T cells in healthy people across ages. With a J-beta primer mix and a sample-barcoded 5' primer, a second PCR ran roughly 7 to 11 cycles. TCRdb recomputed calls from the 5' RACE reads with MiXCR, one row per CDR3 protein. Here the sample spans about 700,000 distinct CDR3 sequences, roughly 32% being singletons. Sequencing was performed on blood. Receptors originate from a woman of 80 years or more in good health.

This clonotype has at least ten counts. The chain links TRBV6-6 to TRBJ2-7; a weak D match, TRBD1 (6 bases). Germline loops: CDR1 MNHNY, CDR2 SVGAGI (reference sequence). The ends were cut back, 0 bases at V and 5 bases at J, with 14 bases in the middle. The CDR3 is 15 amino acids. As DNA, the CDR3 is TGTGCCAGCAGTTACTCGATGCGACAGGTCCACGAGCAGTACTTC. It codes for CASSYSMRQVHEQYF.

This clonotype was counted ten times or more. The rearrangement links TRBV29-1 to TRBJ2-5; weak D call: TRBD2 (5 bases). V was trimmed by 1 base and J by 7 bases, leaving 13 bases between them. From germline, CDR1 is SQVTM and CDR2 ANQGSEA. The CDR3 runs 13 residues. CDR3: CSVEGGARGTQYF. The CDR3 DNA is TGCAGCGTTGAAGGGGGAGCGCGAGGGACCCAGTACTTC.

Note on this clonotype: The germline gene is not matched at one end of the junction; a read error may be the cause. The chain recombines TRBV6-6 with TRBJ2-7; perhaps TRBD1 as D (6 bases). The closer fit of TRBJ2-5 to the DNA end suggests the J call may be wrong. The CDR3 loop spans 14 amino acids. The germline V gene encodes CDR1 MNHNY and CDR2 SVGAGI (reference sequence). The CDR3 sequence is CASSYLDRQGTQYF. Here the CDR3 DNA reads TGTGCCAGCAGTTACCTTGACAGGCAAGGGACCCAGTACTTC.

This clonotype was seen at least ten times. CDR3 bases: TGCGCCAGCAGCTTGGACAGACACACAGATACGCAGTATTTT. Its protein product is CASSLDRHTDTQYF. This rearrangement joins TRBV5-1 to TRBJ2-3; D uncertain. The CDR3 covers 14 residues. CDR1 is SGHRS, CDR2 YFSETQ, per germline. The germline V and J ends were trimmed by 0 bases and 2 bases, with 7 bases remaining between them.

This clonotype came up many times. This chain joins TRBV7-2 and TRBJ2-3; TRBD1 matches 7 bases. V was clipped by 1 base and J by 6 bases; unmatched bases: 10. There are 16 residues in the CDR3. In germline, CDR1 is SGHTA, CDR2 FQGNSA. The CDR3 DNA is TGTGCCAGCAGCTTAGGGACAGGCTTCAGTGGTGATACGCAGTATTTT. Protein product: CASSLGTGFSGDTQYF.

This clonotype appeared many times. The genes are TRBV6-4 and TRBJ2-1; 13 nucleotides align to TRBD2. V trimming: 3 bases; J trimming: 6 bases; junction bases outside the gene matches: 5. CDR3 length: 16 residues. CDR1 is MRHNA, CDR2 SNTAGT, per germline. CDR3 region: CASSEGLAGIGNEQFF. CDR3 DNA sequence: TGTGCCAGCAGTGAGGGACTAGCGGGGATCGGCAATGAGCAGTTCTTC.

There are a few counts of this clonotype. This chain joins TRBV6-4 and TRBJ2-1; D may be TRBD2 (7 bases). The CDR3 runs 13 residues. Germline V gene data show CDR1 as MRHNA and CDR2 as SNTAGT. V gave up 4 bases and J gave up 9 bases, with 13 bases separating them. CDR3 DNA sequence: TGTGCCAGCAGTGTCTCAAGGGGGGGTGAGCAGTTCTTC. Its protein product is CASSVSRGGEQFF.

The CDR3 DNA sequence: TGTGCCAGCAGTTTCTTTCCGACAGGCAGAGGCAATGAGCAGTTCTTC. This codes for CASSFFPTGRGNEQFF. This chain connects TRBV6-5 to TRBJ2-1, with D possibly TRBD1 on 6 matching bases. The length of the CDR3 is 16 residues. Per germline, CDR1 MNHEY and CDR2 SVGAGI. V was trimmed by 4 bases and J by 6 bases, leaving 19 bases between them.

With respect to this clonotype: Compared with germline, one end of the junction differs, possibly owing to a read error. The CDR3 DNA follows: TGTGCCAGCAGGTTAGGGGTGATGGATTTCAGTGGCTACACCTTC. Amino acid sequence: CASRLGVMDFSGYTF. This sequence joins TRBV12-3 or TRBV12-4 and TRBJ1-2; a possible D gene is TRBD1 (5 bases). The CDR3 has 15 amino acids.

For this clonotype: The junction departs from the called germline gene at one end, perhaps through a read error. This chain joins TRBV19 and TRBJ1-5, with D possibly TRBD1 on 6 matching bases. The CDR3 totals 14 residues. Germline loops: CDR1 LNHDA, CDR2 SQIVND (reference sequence). The CDR3 region has the DNA TGTCCCAGTACCTGGGACACGGGCAATCAGCCCCAGCATTTT. Protein sequence: CPSTWDTGNQPQHF. Together with reference TRBV19 and TRBJ1-5, the CDR3 gives the full variable domain: DGGITQSPKYLFRKEGQNVTLSCEQNLNHDAMYWYRQDPGQGLRLIYYSQIVNDFQKGDIAEGYSVSREKKESFPLTVTSAQKNPTAFYLCPSTWDTGNQPQHFGDGTRLSIL.

In this sample, this clonotype turned up many times. The rearrangement links TRBV4-1 to TRBJ2-1; 7 nucleotides align to TRBD2. V was pared by 0 bases and J by 0 bases, with 2 bases of the junction left unmatched. The CDR3 spans 16 residues. The germline V gene encodes CDR1 MGHRA and CDR2 YSYEKL. The CDR3 nucleotides read TGCGCCAGCAGCCAAGATCGCGGGGGCTCCTACAATGAGCAGTTCTTC. Amino acid sequence: CASSQDRGGSYNEQFF.

Many counts were recorded for this clonotype. J is TRBJ1-2 and V is TRBV20-1; D is ambiguous. The V end lost 3 bases, the J end lost 5 bases, and 7 bases lay between the germline ends. CDR1 is DFQATT, CDR2 SNEGSKA, per germline (reference sequence). The CDR3 has 11 residues. The CDR3 sequence is CSAREPYGYTF. The CDR3 DNA reads as TGCAGTGCTAGGGAACCATATGGCTACACCTTC.

This clonotype was observed a few times. The rearrangement links TRBV20-1 to TRBJ2-3, with 7 bases identical to TRBD2. The CDR3 length is 11 residues. Germline V gene data show CDR1 as DFQATT and CDR2 as SNEGSKA (reference sequence). V shed 5 bases and J 10 bases; nucleotides not matched to a gene: 6. For the CDR3, the DNA is TGCAGTGCTCAAACGGGAGGACCGCAGTATTTT. Protein product: CSAQTGGPQYF.

This chain joins TRBV28 and TRBJ1-1; D possibly corresponds to TRBD1 (6 bases). The germline V gene encodes CDR1 MDHEN and CDR2 SYDVKM. This CDR3 region has 16 residues. V lost 5 bases to trimming and J lost 5 bases, with 21 bases between them. The CDR3 loop is CASSTTTGFRRTEAFF. DNA of the CDR3: TGTGCCAGCAGTACTACAACAGGGTTTAGGAGGACTGAAGCTTTCTTT.

Many counts were recorded for this clonotype. This chain links TRBV2 with TRBJ2-5; no firm D call. The CDR3 has 14 amino acids. CDR1 and CDR2 (germline): SNHLY, FYNNEI. V was shortened by 5 bases and J by 13 bases, with 23 bases between the two germline ends. The DNA for the CDR3 is TGTGCCAGCAGTCCGGGTACCTCAAGGACCGGTGGGTACTTC. Translating gives CASSPGTSRTGGYF.

This rearrangement joins TRBV5-4 to TRBJ2-3; 11 nucleotides align to TRBD1. Germline-derived CDR1 and CDR2 are SGHNT and YYREEE (reference sequence). The CDR3 covers 15 residues. V was clipped by 4 bases and J by 8 bases; unmatched bases: 9. The CDR3 is CASSPPGQGEGTQYF. Here the CDR3 DNA reads TGTGCCAGCAGCCCCCCGGGACAGGGGGAAGGTACGCAGTATTTT.

This clonotype came up many times. The chain combines TRBV12-3 or TRBV12-4 with TRBJ2-1; 9 bases are a match to TRBD2. V shed 5 bases, J shed 8 bases, and the junction held 13 bases outside the gene matches. This CDR3 comprises 16 residues. CDR3 loop: CASSPSGGGAIYEQFF. The DNA for the CDR3 is TGTGCCAGCAGTCCAAGCGGCGGGGGGGCTATATATGAGCAGTTCTTC.

This clonotype was seen only once. A much larger clone lies one base from this, so it may be a read error. The chain employs TRBV5-1 and TRBJ2-1; D is undetermined. The CDR3 contains 14 residues. The germline V gene has CDR1 SGHRS and CDR2 YFSETQ. Trimming removed 4 bases at V and 5 bases at J, with 13 bases between. In DNA, the CDR3 is TGCGCCAGCAGCCTTCTACAACCTAACAATGAGCAGTTCTTC. Its translation is CASSLLQPNNEQFF.

This clonotype was recorded many times. The chain is built from TRBV5-1 and TRBJ1-2; D remains ambiguous. This CDR3 has 15 residues. V lost 4 bases, J lost 8 bases, and 21 bases lay in between. From germline, CDR1 is SGHRS and CDR2 YFSETQ. The CDR3 DNA follows: TGCGCCAGCAGCCGACGGCCTGGGGTAAAGGAGGGCTACACCTTC. Translated, it gives CASSRRPGVKEGYTF.

The genes are TRBV11-1 and TRBJ2-3; 7 bases are a match to TRBD2. This CDR3 comprises 15 residues. Per germline, CDR1 SGHAT and CDR2 FQDESV (reference sequence). J lost 3 bases, V lost 5 bases, and 8 bases had no gene match. CDR3 nucleotide sequence: TGTGCCAGCAGCCCGAGCGGGGCCACGACAGATACGCAGTATTTT. It is translated as CASSPSGATTDTQYF.

The table lists this clonotype with many counts. The chain uses TRBV2 and TRBJ2-7, with D maybe TRBD2 (7 bases). Germline CDR1 and CDR2: SNHLY and FYNNEI. The CDR3 runs to 14 residues. Trimming left V 4 bases short and J 3 bases short, with 13 bases between. The DNA of the CDR3 is TGTGCCAGCAGTGGGGAGGGGGGCGTCTACGAGCAGTACTTC. Protein sequence: CASSGEGGVYEQYF.

The chain couples TRBV20-1 to TRBJ2-7, with TRBD1 identical over 7 bases. Germline loops: CDR1 DFQATT, CDR2 SNEGSKA (reference sequence). V was clipped by 0 bases and J by 3 bases; unmatched bases: 5. CDR3 length: 14 amino acids. In DNA form, the CDR3 reads TGCAGTGCTAGAGATAAACAGGGGAACTACGAGCAGTACTTC. This codes for CSARDKQGNYEQYF.

The chain carries TRBV20-1 and TRBJ1-5; no clear D gene. The CDR3 is made up of 13 amino acids. V was trimmed by 5 bases and J by 3 bases, leaving 11 bases between them. Germline CDR1 reads DFQATT; CDR2 reads SNEGSKA (reference sequence). CDR3 sequence reads: CSAPLGINQPQHF. The CDR3 DNA reads as TGCAGTGCTCCTCTGGGCATCAATCAGCCCCAGCATTTT.

This clonotype was found many times. The rearrangement uses TRBV7-3 and TRBJ2-5; D might be TRBD2 (6 bases). The CDR3 loop spans 14 amino acids. Germline-derived CDR1 and CDR2 are SGHTA and FQGTGA. Deletions cut 4 bases from V and 1 base from J, with 10 bases between. CDR3: CASSSSGSQETQYF. DNA of the CDR3: TGTGCCAGCAGCTCTTCCGGGAGCCAAGAGACCCAGTACTTC.

This clonotype was picked up many times. The chain joins TRBV20-1 to TRBJ2-3; 13 bases map to TRBD2. Germline V gives CDR1 DFQATT, CDR2 SNEGSKA (reference sequence). The trim removed 1 base at V and 1 base at J, leaving 5 bases unmatched. The CDR3 totals 17 residues. CDR3 residues: CSARGGLAGLRTDTQYF. In DNA, the CDR3 is TGCAGTGCTAGAGGGGGACTAGCGGGACTTCGCACAGATACGCAGTATTTT.

The chain links TRBV5-1 to TRBJ1-6; maybe TRBD1 (6 bases). V lost 5 bases and J lost 4, with 16 bases in between. The CDR3 length is 16 residues. The V gene's germline CDR1 is SGHRS and CDR2 YFSETQ. The CDR3 loop reads CASSRSFGQYNSPLHF. The CDR3 DNA is TGCGCCAGCAGTCGTAGCTTTGGACAGTATAATTCACCCCTCCACTTT.

Concerning this clonotype itself: This may stem from a read error, because a much larger clone lies one nucleotide away. V and J are TRBV7-8 and TRBJ2-7, with 10 bases matching TRBD2. This CDR3 spans 16 amino acids. Unmatched junction bases numbered 11, after V lost 2 bases and J lost 7 bases. Germline CDR1 is SGHVS and CDR2 is FQNEAQ. CDR3 region: CASSLSSGGFYNEQYF. The CDR3 region has the DNA TGTGCCAGCAGCTTAAGTAGCGGGGGGTTTTACAATGAGCAGTACTTC.